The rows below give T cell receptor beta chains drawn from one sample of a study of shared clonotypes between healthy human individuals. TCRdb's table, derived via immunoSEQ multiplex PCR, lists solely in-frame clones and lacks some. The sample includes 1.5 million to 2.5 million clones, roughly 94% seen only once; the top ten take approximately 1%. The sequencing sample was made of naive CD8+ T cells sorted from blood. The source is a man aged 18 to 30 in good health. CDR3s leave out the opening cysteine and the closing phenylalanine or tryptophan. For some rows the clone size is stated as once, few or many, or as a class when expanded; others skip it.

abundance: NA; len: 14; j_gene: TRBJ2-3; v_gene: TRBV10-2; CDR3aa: ASSEVGDSTTDTQY
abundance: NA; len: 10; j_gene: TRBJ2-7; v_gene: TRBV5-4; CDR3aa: ASIGQGNEQY
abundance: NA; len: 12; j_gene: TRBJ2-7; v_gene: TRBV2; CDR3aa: ASSDPGISYEQY
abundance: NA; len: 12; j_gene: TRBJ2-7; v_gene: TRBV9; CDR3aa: ASSSGASSYEQY
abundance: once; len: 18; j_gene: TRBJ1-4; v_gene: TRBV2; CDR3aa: ASSEAQGQGEYPTNEKLF
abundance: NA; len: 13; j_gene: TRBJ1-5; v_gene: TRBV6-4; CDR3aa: ASSLLGGVDQPQH
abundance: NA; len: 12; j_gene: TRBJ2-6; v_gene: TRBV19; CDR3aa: ASKTGAGANVLT
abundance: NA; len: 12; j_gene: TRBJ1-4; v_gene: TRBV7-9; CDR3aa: ASSLSTGHEKLF
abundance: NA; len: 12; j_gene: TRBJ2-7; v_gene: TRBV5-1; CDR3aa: ASSSRGGSYEQY
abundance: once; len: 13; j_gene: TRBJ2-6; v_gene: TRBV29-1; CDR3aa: SVVLWASGANVLT
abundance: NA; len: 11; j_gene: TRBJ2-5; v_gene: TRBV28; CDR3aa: ASRTTLIETQY
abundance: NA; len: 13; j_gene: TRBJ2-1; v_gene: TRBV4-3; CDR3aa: ASSQIAGTRNEQF
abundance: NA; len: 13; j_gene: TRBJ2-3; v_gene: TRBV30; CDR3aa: AWSPPARGPDTQY
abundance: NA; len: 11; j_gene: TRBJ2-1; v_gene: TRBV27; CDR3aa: ASSSDYYNEQF
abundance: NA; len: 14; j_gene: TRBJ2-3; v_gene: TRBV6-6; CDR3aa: ASSSGSGGAADTQY
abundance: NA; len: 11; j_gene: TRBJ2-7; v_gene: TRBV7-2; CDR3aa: ASSAGLGYEQY
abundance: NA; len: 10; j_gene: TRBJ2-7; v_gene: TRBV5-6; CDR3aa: ASSFQGGEQY
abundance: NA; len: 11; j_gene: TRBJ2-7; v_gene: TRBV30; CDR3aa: AWTMTGPYEQY
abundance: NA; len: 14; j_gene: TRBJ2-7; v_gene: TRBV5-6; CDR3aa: ASSLGPPTGSYEQY
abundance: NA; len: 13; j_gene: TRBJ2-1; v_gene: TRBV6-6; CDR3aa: ASSYSVDFYNEQF
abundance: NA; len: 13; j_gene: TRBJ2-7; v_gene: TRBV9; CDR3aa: ASSPIDGRPDEQY
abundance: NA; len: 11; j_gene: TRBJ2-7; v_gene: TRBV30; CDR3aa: AWNYGALDEQY
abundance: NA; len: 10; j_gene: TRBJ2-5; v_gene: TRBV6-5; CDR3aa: ASTEGGETQY
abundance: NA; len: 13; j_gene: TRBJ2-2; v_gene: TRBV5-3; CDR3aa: ARGCRDRGPGELF
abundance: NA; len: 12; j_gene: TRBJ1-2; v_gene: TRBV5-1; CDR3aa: ASSWDRINYGYT
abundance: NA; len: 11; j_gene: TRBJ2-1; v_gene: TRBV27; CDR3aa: ASSLDGYNEQF
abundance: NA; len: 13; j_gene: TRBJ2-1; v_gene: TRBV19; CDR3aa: ASSSSGGAYNEQF
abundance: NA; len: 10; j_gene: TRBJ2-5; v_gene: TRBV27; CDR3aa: ASSQTSGTQY
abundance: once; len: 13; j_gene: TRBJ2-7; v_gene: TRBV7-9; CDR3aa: ASSPYGTGAYEQY
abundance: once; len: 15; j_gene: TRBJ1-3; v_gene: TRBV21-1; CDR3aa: ASSKAPGQGTGNTIY
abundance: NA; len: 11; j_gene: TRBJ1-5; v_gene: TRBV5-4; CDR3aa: ASSFNGGQPQH